This TCR beta chain came from a study of cytomegalovirus exposure and HLA in healthy donors. Whole-study results and caveats: In a later analysis, at a false discovery rate of 0.05, roughly 18,000 TCR beta sequences were associated with HLA alleles.

Trimming took 11 bases from V and 7 from J; bases not matched to a gene: 13. This CDR3 region has 13 residues. Germline lookup yields CDR1 LNHNV and CDR2 YYDKDF (reference sequence). The primer mix had 60 Vbeta and 13 Jbeta primers. The assay was immunoSEQ multiplex PCR, and TCRdb's table has in-frame clones only and misses some. This sample has under 200,000 clones, with 82% found just once. With respect to this clone: Its antigen is not identified.

The source material was PBMCs. V and J are TRBV15 and TRBJ2-7; 8 bases are a match to TRBD2. The receptor comes from a woman between 18 and 29 years old in good health and CMV-seronegative. The CDR3 sequence: CAPRVAGGREQYF. In nucleotides, the CDR3 is TGTGCCCCTCGAGTCGCGGGGGGCCGGGAGCAGTACTTC.